A single sample gave rise to the 2 T cell receptor beta chains below, sequenced in a study of T cells in Graves' hyperthyroidism and ophthalmopathy. TCR beta CDR3 region amplification was performed from RNA transcripts. The HTBI set primed first-round TCR CDR3 RT-PCR. Each CDR3 protein is one row after TCRdb ran MiXCR on the multiplex PCR reads. The sample lists around 430,000 distinct CDR3 sequences, 14% to 15% seen once, with about 33% in the top ten. Sequenced material: blood. These receptors were collected from a woman in her twenties or thirties with Graves' hyperthyroidism.

The sample holds many counts of this clonotype. This chain uses TRBV12-3 or TRBV12-4 with TRBJ1-1, with 8 nucleotides matching TRBD1. There are 16 residues in the CDR3. The V and J ends lost 5 bases and 4 bases, in that order; junction bases with no gene match: 12. CDR3 DNA sequence: TGTGCCAGCAGTATGTTACCTCAGGGGGCTGGCACTGAAGCTTTCTTT. Its protein is CASSMLPQGAGTEAFF.

This clonotype has ten or more counts. This chain links TRBV11-2 with TRBJ1-1; no clear D. Trimming cost V 1 base and J 6 bases, with 9 bases left between them. The CDR3 is 13 amino acids. Germline CDR1 reads SGHAT; CDR2 reads FQNNGV. CDR3: CASSLVWQSEAFF. In nucleotides, the CDR3 is TGTGCCAGCAGCTTAGTATGGCAGTCTGAAGCTTTCTTT.